This TCR beta chain was observed in a study of T-cell reconstitution after alpha-beta-depleted transplantation in children. This clonotype occurred many times. The ends lost 7 bases at V and 5 bases at J; junction bases unmatched: 5. The CDR3 extends over 13 amino acids. The germline V gene encodes CDR1 LNHNV and CDR2 YYDKDF (reference sequence). Unique molecular identifiers were incorporated during preparation of the TCRbeta library. TCRdb redid the calling of the PCR reads with MiXCR, one entry per CDR3 protein. The sample includes around 240,000 distinct CDR3 sequences, about 8.8% seen only once; the top ten take approximately 5%.

The sequence derives from a human donor who donated a stem cell graft to a child with SCID. The rearrangement joins TRBV15 to TRBJ2-5; 9 bases align to TRBD2. The sequences come from PBMCs from the stem cell graft donor, collected from the stem cell graft. The CDR3 DNA is TGTGCCACCAAGCGGGGGGCTAGGGAGACCCAGTACTTC. It is translated as CATKRGARETQYF.